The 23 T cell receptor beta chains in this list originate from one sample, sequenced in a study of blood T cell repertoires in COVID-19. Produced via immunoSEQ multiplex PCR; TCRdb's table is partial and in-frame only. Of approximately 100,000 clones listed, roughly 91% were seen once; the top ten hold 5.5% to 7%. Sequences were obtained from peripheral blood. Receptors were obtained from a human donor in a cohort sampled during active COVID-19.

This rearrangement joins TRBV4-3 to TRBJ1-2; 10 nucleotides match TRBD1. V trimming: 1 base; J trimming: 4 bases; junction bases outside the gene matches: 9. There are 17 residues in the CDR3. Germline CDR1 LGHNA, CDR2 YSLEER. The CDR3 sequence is CASSQGPTGGQGYGYTF. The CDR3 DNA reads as TGCGCCAGCAGCCAAGGCCCGACAGGGGGCCAGGGCTATGGCTACACCTTC.

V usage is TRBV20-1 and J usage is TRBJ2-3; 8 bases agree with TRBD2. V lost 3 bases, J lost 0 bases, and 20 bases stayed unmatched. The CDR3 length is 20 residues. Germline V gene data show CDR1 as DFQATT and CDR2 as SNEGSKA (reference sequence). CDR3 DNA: TGCAGTGCTAGTGGGTCGGGCGGGAGGACTCGTTACGAAAGCACAGATACGCAGTATTTT. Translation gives CSASGSGGRTRYESTDTQYF.

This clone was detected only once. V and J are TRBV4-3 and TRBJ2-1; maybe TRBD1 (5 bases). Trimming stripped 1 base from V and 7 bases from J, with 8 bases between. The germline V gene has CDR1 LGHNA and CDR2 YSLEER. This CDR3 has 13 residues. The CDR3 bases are TGCGCCAGCAGCCAAGGCCAGGGAAATGAGCAGTTCTTC. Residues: CASSQGQGNEQFF.

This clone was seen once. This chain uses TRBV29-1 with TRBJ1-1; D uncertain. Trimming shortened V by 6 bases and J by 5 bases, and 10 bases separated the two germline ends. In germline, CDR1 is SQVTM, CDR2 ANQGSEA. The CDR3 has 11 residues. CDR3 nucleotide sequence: TGCAGCGTGGAGGCCAGAACTGAAGCTTTCTTT. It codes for CSVEARTEAFF.

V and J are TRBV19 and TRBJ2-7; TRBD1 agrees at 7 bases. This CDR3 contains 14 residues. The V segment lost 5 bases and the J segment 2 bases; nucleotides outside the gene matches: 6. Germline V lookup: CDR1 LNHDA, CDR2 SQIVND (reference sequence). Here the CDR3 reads CASSFSGTAYEQYF. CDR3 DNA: TGTGCCAGTAGTTTCTCCGGGACAGCCTACGAGCAGTACTTC.

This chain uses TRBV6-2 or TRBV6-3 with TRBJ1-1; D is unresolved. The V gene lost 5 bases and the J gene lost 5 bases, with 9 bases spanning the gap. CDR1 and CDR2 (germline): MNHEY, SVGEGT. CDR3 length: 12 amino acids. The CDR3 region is CASSLLRTEAFF. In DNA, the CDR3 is TGTGCCAGCAGTCTACTACGGACTGAAGCTTTCTTT.

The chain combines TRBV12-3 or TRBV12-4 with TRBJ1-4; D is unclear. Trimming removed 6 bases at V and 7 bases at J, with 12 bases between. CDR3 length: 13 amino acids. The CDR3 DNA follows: TGTGCCAGCAGCCAGGATTCTGGTGAAAAACTGTTTTTT. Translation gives CASSQDSGEKLFF.

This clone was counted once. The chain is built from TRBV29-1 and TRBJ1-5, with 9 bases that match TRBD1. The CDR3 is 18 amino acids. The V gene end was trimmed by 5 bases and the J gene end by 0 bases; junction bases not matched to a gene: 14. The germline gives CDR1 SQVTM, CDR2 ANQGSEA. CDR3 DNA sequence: TGCAGCGTTATATGGAGGACAGGGGTCGGATATAGCAATCAGCCCCAGCATTTT. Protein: CSVIWRTGVGYSNQPQHF.

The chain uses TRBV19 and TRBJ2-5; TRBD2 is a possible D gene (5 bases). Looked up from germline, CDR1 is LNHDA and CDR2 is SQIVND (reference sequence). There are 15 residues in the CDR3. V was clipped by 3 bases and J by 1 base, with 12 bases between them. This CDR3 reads CASSMGAFPQETQYF. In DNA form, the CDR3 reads TGTGCCAGTAGTATGGGAGCGTTCCCCCAAGAGACCCAGTACTTC.

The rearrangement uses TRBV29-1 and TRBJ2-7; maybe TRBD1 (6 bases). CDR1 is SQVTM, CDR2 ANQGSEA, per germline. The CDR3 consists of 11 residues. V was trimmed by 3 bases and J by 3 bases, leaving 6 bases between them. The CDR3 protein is CSVEDSYEQYF. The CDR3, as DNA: TGCAGCGTTGAGGACAGCTACGAGCAGTACTTC.

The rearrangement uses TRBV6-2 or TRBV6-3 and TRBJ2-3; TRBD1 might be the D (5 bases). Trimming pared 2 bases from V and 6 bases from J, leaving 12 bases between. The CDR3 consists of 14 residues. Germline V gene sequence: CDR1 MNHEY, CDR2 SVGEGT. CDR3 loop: CASSYGQGSDTQYF. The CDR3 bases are TGTGCCAGCAGTTACGGGCAGGGCTCCGATACGCAGTATTTT.

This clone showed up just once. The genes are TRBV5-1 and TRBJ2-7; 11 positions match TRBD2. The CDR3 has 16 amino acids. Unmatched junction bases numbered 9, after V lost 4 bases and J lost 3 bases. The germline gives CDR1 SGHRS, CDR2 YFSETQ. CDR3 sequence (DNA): TGCGCCAGCAGCCTTGGCCCTAGCGGGGGGTACTACGAGCAGTACTTC. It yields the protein CASSLGPSGGYYEQYF.

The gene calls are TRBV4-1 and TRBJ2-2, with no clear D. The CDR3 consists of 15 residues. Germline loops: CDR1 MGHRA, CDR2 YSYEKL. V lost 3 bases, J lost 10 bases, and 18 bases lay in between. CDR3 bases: TGCGCCAGCAGCCACCAGCCCTCGGCCGGAGCGGAGCTGTTTTTT. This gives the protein CASSHQPSAGAELFF.

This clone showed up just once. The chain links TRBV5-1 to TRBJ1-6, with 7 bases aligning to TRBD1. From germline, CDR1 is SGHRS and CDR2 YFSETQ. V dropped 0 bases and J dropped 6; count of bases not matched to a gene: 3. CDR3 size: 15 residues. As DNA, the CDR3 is TGCGCCAGCAGCTTGGTGGGGACAGCTAATTCACCCCTCCACTTT. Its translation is CASSLVGTANSPLHF.

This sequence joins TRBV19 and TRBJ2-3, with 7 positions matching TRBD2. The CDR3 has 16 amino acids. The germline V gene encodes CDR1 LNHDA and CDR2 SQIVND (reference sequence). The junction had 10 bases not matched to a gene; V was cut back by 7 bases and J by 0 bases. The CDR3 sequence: CASTRTRATSTDTQYF. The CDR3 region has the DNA TGTGCCAGTACCCGGACTAGGGCTACTAGCACAGATACGCAGTATTTT.

This CDR3 is CAWKGTGVADTQYF. The DNA for the CDR3 is TGTGCCTGGAAGGGGACAGGGGTCGCAGATACGCAGTATTTT. The chain recombines TRBV30 with TRBJ2-3; 10 bases map to TRBD1. Germline assignment: CDR1 GTSNPN and CDR2 SVGIG (reference sequence). Losses at the gene ends were 4 bases for V and 4 bases for J; bases not matched to a gene: 5. The CDR3 length is 14 residues.

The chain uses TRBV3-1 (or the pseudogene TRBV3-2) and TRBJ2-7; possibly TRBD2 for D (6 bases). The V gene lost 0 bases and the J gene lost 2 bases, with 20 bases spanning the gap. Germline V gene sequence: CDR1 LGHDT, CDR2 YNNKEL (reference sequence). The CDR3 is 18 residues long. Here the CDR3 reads CASSQDSRLEGLPYEQYF. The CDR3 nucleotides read TGTGCCAGCAGCCAAGATTCGAGGCTGGAGGGACTGCCCTACGAGCAGTACTTC.

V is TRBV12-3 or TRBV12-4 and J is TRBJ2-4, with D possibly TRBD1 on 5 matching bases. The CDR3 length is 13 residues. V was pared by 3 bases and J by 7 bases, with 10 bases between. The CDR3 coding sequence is TGTGCCAGCAGTTTCTACAGGTCGAACATTCAGTACTTC. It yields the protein CASSFYRSNIQYF.

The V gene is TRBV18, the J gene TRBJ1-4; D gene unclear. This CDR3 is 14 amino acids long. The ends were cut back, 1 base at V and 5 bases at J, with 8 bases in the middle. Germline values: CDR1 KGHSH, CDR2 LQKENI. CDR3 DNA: TGTGCCAGCTCACCACAGAGTCCCAATGAAAAACTGTTTTTT. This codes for CASSPQSPNEKLFF. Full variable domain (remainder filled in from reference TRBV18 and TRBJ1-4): NAGVMQNPRHLVRRRGQEARLRCSPMKGHSHVYWYRQLPEEGLKFMVYLQKENIIDESGMPKERFSAEFPKEGPSILRIQQVVRGDSAAYFCASSPQSPNEKLFFGSGTQLSVL.

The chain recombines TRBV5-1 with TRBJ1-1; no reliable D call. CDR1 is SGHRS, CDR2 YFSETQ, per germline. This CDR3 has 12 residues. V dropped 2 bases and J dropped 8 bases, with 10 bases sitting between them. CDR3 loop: CASSFFMGEAFF. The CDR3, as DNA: TGCGCCAGCAGCTTCTTCATGGGCGAAGCTTTCTTT.

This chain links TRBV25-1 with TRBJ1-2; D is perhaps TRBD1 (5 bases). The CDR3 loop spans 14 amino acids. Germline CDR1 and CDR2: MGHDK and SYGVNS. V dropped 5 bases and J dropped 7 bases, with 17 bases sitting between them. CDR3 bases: TGTGCCAGCAGTCAAATTGGGGGGGAAACTGGCTACACCTTC. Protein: CASSQIGGETGYTF.

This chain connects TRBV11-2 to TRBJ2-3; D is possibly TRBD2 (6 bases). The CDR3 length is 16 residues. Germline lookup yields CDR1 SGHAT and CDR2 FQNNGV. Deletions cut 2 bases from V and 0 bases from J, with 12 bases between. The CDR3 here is CASSLIGGASTDTQYF. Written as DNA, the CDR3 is TGTGCCAGCAGCTTAATTGGCGGGGCCAGCACAGATACGCAGTATTTT.

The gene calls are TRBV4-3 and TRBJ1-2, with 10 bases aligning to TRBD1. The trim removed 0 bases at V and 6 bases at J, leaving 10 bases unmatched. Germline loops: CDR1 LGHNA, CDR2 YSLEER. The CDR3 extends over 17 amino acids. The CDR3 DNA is TGCGCCAGCAGCCAAGATAGGCCCGGGACAGGGGCGGATGGCTACACCTTC. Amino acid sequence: CASSQDRPGTGADGYTF.